This TCR beta chain derives from a study of blood T cell repertoires in COVID-19. Deletions cut 2 bases from V and 5 bases from J, with 12 bases between. CDR3 length equals 14 residues. Germline CDR1 reads SNHLY; CDR2 reads FYNNEI. Profiling relied on immunoSEQ multiplex PCR, and the TCRdb table lists in-frame clones only, not all of them. The profile shows some 120,000 clones, less than 90% of them singletons. The rearrangement links TRBV2 to TRBJ2-5, with D perhaps TRBD2 (6 bases). The material sequenced was peripheral blood. The origin of this receptor is a man aged 25-45 years with acute or convalescent COVID-19. CDR3 DNA sequence: TGTGCCAGCAGTGAAACCAGGAGCGGGGAGACCCAGTACTTC. Translation: CASSETRSGETQYF.